This T cell receptor (beta chain) came from a study of glioma-infiltrating T cells after dendritic cell vaccination. Findings and caveats of the study: TCR clonality showed no direct relationship with survival.

CDR3 length equals 12 residues. Trimming took 5 bases from V and 6 from J, leaving 9 bases between them. The germline CDR1 and CDR2 sequences are MNHNY and SVGAGI (reference sequence). The repertoire was sequenced with immunoSEQ multiplex PCR; TCRdb's copy has only in-frame clones and lacks some. The sample shows 60,000 to 70,000 clones, about 81% of them seen only once. As for this clone: Its target is not known.

The chain links TRBV6-6 to TRBJ2-3, with D perhaps matching TRBD1 (6 bases). This TCR was sampled from a human donor with glioblastoma. Sequencing was performed on blood, taken before dendritic cell vaccination. In DNA form, the CDR3 reads TGTGCCAGCAGTCTTCAGGGGGATACGCAGTATTTT. Translation gives CASSLQGDTQYF.